Listed below are T cell receptor beta chains from one sample, sequenced in a study of CD8 T cells in Susac syndrome. One entry per CDR3 protein results from TCRdb running MiXCR on the immunoSEQ multiplex PCR reads. This table holds just over 300,000 distinct CDR3 sequences, about 92% found once. Input material: CD4+ T cells from PBMCs. The receptors were gathered from a human donor with multiple sclerosis. Both conserved end residues are part of each CDR3. D genes are given only for firm matches. Size values are once, few and many counts, or a class for expanded clones, and some rows have none.

CDR3 protein: CSGGENNYGYTF
CDR3 DNA: TGCAGCGGGGGGGAGAATAACTATGGCTACACCTTC
J gene: TRBJ1-2
D gene: NA
clone size: NA
V gene: TRBV29-1

CDR3 protein: CAWSVRGSGTGQFF
CDR3 DNA: TGTGCCTGGAGTGTACGAGGGAGCGGGACGGGGCAGTTCTTC
J gene: TRBJ2-1
D gene: TRBD2
clone size: NA
V gene: TRBV30

CDR3 protein: CASSIVAGSGNTIYF
CDR3 DNA: TGTGCCAGTAGTATAGTGGCAGGCTCTGGAAACACCATATATTTT
J gene: TRBJ1-3
D gene: NA
clone size: NA
V gene: TRBV19

CDR3 protein: CAWSVTPSPAYGYTF
CDR3 DNA: TGTGCCTGGAGTGTAACTCCATCCCCTGCCTATGGCTACACCTTC
J gene: TRBJ1-2
D gene: NA
clone size: NA
V gene: TRBV30

CDR3 protein: CASSFTGTSRTHEQYF
CDR3 DNA: TGTGCCAGCAGCTTTACCGGGACTAGCCGGACTCACGAGCAGTACTTC
J gene: TRBJ2-7
D gene: TRBD2
clone size: NA
V gene: TRBV7-2

CDR3 protein: CASSLGGGASQSYEQYF
CDR3 DNA: TGTGCCAGCAGCTTAGGTGGGGGGGCTAGCCAAAGCTACGAGCAGTACTTC
J gene: TRBJ2-7
D gene: NA
clone size: NA
V gene: TRBV7-2

CDR3 protein: CASSLGWSSYNEQFF
CDR3 DNA: TGTGCCAGCAGCTTGGGCTGGAGCTCCTACAATGAGCAGTTCTTC
J gene: TRBJ2-1
D gene: NA
clone size: NA
V gene: TRBV5-6

CDR3 protein: CSVAPGRVGGANVLTF
CDR3 DNA: TGCAGCGTCGCTCCCGGGAGGGTGGGGGGGGCCAACGTCCTGACTTTC
J gene: TRBJ2-6
D gene: TRBD2
clone size: NA
V gene: TRBV29-1

CDR3 protein: CASSPQVQGGTEAFF
CDR3 DNA: TGCGCCAGCAGCCCCCAGGTGCAGGGCGGGACTGAAGCTTTCTTT
J gene: TRBJ1-1
D gene: NA
clone size: NA
V gene: TRBV5-1

CDR3 protein: CASSEGLAGDAWADTQYF
CDR3 DNA: TGTGCCAGCAGCGAGGGACTAGCGGGAGACGCGTGGGCAGATACGCAGTATTTT
J gene: TRBJ2-3
D gene: TRBD2
clone size: NA
V gene: TRBV11-2

CDR3 protein: CASSQALRGNEKLFF
CDR3 DNA: TGTGCCAGCAGCCAAGCTTTACGGGGTAATGAAAAACTGTTTTTT
J gene: TRBJ1-4
D gene: NA
clone size: NA
V gene: TRBV14

CDR3 protein: CASGTSGTYNEQFF
CDR3 DNA: TGTGCCAGCGGGACTAGCGGGACCTACAATGAGCAGTTCTTC
J gene: TRBJ2-1
D gene: TRBD2
clone size: NA
V gene: TRBV9

CDR3 protein: CASSGRELYPYNEQFF
CDR3 DNA: TGTGCCAGCTCTGGGCGGGAGTTATACCCCTACAATGAGCAGTTCTTC
J gene: TRBJ2-1
D gene: TRBD2
clone size: NA
V gene: TRBV6-2/TRBV6-3

CDR3 protein: CASSTSGRAVADTQYF
CDR3 DNA: TGTGCCAGCAGTACTAGCGGGAGGGCCGTAGCAGATACGCAGTATTTT
J gene: TRBJ2-3
D gene: TRBD2
clone size: NA
V gene: TRBV6-5

CDR3 protein: CASSLAGGGTGRGHGYTF
CDR3 DNA: TGTGCCAGCAGCTTAGCGGGGGGTGGGACAGGAAGGGGCCATGGCTACACCTTC
J gene: TRBJ1-2
D gene: TRBD1
clone size: NA
V gene: TRBV7-8

CDR3 protein: CSASWVSGRVYQSEQFF
CDR3 DNA: TGCAGTGCTAGTTGGGTTAGCGGGAGGGTATATCAAAGTGAGCAGTTCTTC
J gene: TRBJ2-1
D gene: TRBD2
clone size: NA
V gene: TRBV20-1

CDR3 protein: CASSLDSGRPYEQYF
CDR3 DNA: TGTGCCAGCAGTTTAGATTCTGGACGTCCCTACGAGCAGTACTTC
J gene: TRBJ2-7
D gene: NA
clone size: NA
V gene: TRBV12-3/TRBV12-4

CDR3 protein: CASSQPLAGPSGETQYF
CDR3 DNA: TGTGCCAGCAGCCAACCTCTAGCGGGACCCTCCGGTGAGACCCAGTACTTC
J gene: TRBJ2-5
D gene: TRBD2
clone size: NA
V gene: TRBV3-1

CDR3 protein: CSAVGQGYGYTF
CDR3 DNA: TGCAGTGCTGTGGGACAGGGCTATGGCTACACCTTC
J gene: TRBJ1-2
D gene: TRBD1
clone size: NA
V gene: TRBV20-1

CDR3 protein: CASRPGTFLVLADTQYF
CDR3 DNA: TGTGCCAGCAGGCCAGGGACGTTCCTAGTGCTTGCAGATACGCAGTATTTT
J gene: TRBJ2-3
D gene: NA
clone size: NA
V gene: TRBV25-1

CDR3 protein: CASSLTVNYGYTF
CDR3 DNA: TGTGCCAGCAGTTTGACCGTAAACTATGGCTACACCTTC
J gene: TRBJ1-2
D gene: NA
clone size: NA
V gene: TRBV12-3/TRBV12-4

CDR3 protein: CASSLITRGRDTQYF
CDR3 DNA: TGTGCCAGCAGCTTAATTACGCGGGGGCGGGATACGCAGTATTTT
J gene: TRBJ2-3
D gene: NA
clone size: NA
V gene: TRBV7-8

CDR3 protein: CASSFDRGLSYEQYF
CDR3 DNA: TGTGCCAGCAGCTTCGACAGGGGGCTCTCCTACGAGCAGTACTTC
J gene: TRBJ2-7
D gene: TRBD1
clone size: once
V gene: TRBV7-2

CDR3 protein: CASSLNAWPRGSEQYF
CDR3 DNA: TGTGCCAGCAGCTTAAATGCGTGGCCTCGGGGAAGCGAGCAGTACTTC
J gene: TRBJ2-7
D gene: NA
clone size: NA
V gene: TRBV7-6

CDR3 protein: CASSTGTLGNTIYF
CDR3 DNA: TGCGCCAGCAGCACCGGGACCCTTGGGAACACCATATATTTT
J gene: TRBJ1-3
D gene: NA
clone size: NA
V gene: TRBV5-1

CDR3 protein: CASRRDRGSTDTQYF
CDR3 DNA: TGTGCCAGCAGGCGGGACAGGGGCAGCACAGATACGCAGTATTTT
J gene: TRBJ2-3
D gene: TRBD1
clone size: NA
V gene: TRBV12-3/TRBV12-4

CDR3 protein: CASSLGTGLAETSTDTQYF
CDR3 DNA: TGTGCCAGCAGCTTAGGGACGGGACTAGCAGAGACTAGCACAGATACGCAGTATTTT
J gene: TRBJ2-3
D gene: TRBD2
clone size: NA
V gene: TRBV7-9

CDR3 protein: CASSQGIAGVYYEQYF
CDR3 DNA: TGTGCCAGCAGCCAAGGGATAGCGGGAGTCTACTACGAGCAGTACTTC
J gene: TRBJ2-7
D gene: TRBD2
clone size: NA
V gene: TRBV4-2

CDR3 protein: CSVDNRGGDEQFF
CDR3 DNA: TGCAGCGTTGATAACAGAGGGGGTGATGAGCAGTTCTTC
J gene: TRBJ2-1
D gene: NA
clone size: NA
V gene: TRBV29-1

CDR3 protein: CSATTGTDNQPQHF
CDR3 DNA: TGCAGTGCTACGACCGGGACAGACAATCAGCCCCAGCATTTT
J gene: TRBJ1-5
D gene: TRBD1
clone size: NA
V gene: TRBV20-1

CDR3 protein: CASRSARVSNQPQHF
CDR3 DNA: TGTGCCAGCAGGTCAGCCAGGGTTAGCAATCAGCCCCAGCATTTT
J gene: TRBJ1-5
D gene: NA
clone size: NA
V gene: TRBV6-5

CDR3 protein: CASTPAGLVPHEQFF
CDR3 DNA: TGTGCCAGTACTCCCGCGGGACTAGTTCCTCATGAGCAGTTCTTC
J gene: TRBJ2-1
D gene: TRBD2
clone size: once
V gene: TRBV19

CDR3 protein: CATRQGAGETQYF
CDR3 DNA: TGTGCCACAAGACAGGGGGCCGGCGAGACCCAGTACTTC
J gene: TRBJ2-5
D gene: TRBD1
clone size: once
V gene: TRBV6-1

CDR3 protein: CASAWAYLSQLNEKLFF
CDR3 DNA: TGCGCCAGCGCATGGGCCTACTTATCACAGCTTAATGAAAAACTGTTTTTT
J gene: TRBJ1-4
D gene: NA
clone size: once
V gene: TRBV23-1

CDR3 protein: CASSFPQGTPGNTIYF
CDR3 DNA: TGTGCCAGCAGCTTCCCTCAGGGGACCCCTGGAAACACCATATATTTT
J gene: TRBJ1-3
D gene: NA
clone size: NA
V gene: TRBV7-9

CDR3 protein: CASSEVRQVMDEKLFF
CDR3 DNA: TGTGCCAGCAGTGAAGTTAGACAGGTGATGGATGAAAAACTGTTTTTT
J gene: TRBJ1-4
D gene: NA
clone size: once
V gene: TRBV6-1

CDR3 protein: CASRSGGRNTEAFF
CDR3 DNA: TGTGCCAGCCGATCGGGGGGGCGGAACACTGAAGCTTTCTTT
J gene: TRBJ1-1
D gene: NA
clone size: NA
V gene: TRBV2

CDR3 protein: CSVEIQGGLEKLFF
CDR3 DNA: TGCAGCGTTGAAATCCAGGGAGGCTTAGAAAAACTGTTTTTT
J gene: TRBJ1-4
D gene: NA
clone size: NA
V gene: TRBV29-1

CDR3 protein: CSAQGRVLNYGYTF
CDR3 DNA: TGCAGTGCTCAGGGCCGAGTCCTTAACTATGGCTACACCTTC
J gene: TRBJ1-2
D gene: NA
clone size: NA
V gene: TRBV20-1

CDR3 protein: CASRASHPTGELFF
CDR3 DNA: TGTGCCAGCAGGGCGTCCCACCCTACCGGGGAGCTGTTTTTT
J gene: TRBJ2-2
D gene: NA
clone size: NA
V gene: TRBV9

CDR3 protein: CASRTEWNTGELFF
CDR3 DNA: TGTGCCAGCCGGACAGAGTGGAACACCGGGGAGCTGTTTTTT
J gene: TRBJ2-2
D gene: NA
clone size: NA
V gene: TRBV27

CDR3 protein: CAWSLFQVGSSNQPQHF
CDR3 DNA: TGTGCCTGGAGTCTTTTCCAGGTGGGGAGTTCCAATCAGCCCCAGCATTTT
J gene: TRBJ1-5
D gene: NA
clone size: NA
V gene: TRBV30

CDR3 protein: CASRQGSTSEKLFF
CDR3 DNA: TGTGCCAGCCGGCAGGGGTCGACGAGTGAAAAACTGTTTTTT
J gene: TRBJ1-4
D gene: NA
clone size: NA
V gene: TRBV2

CDR3 protein: CASSGQRSGNTIYF
CDR3 DNA: TGTGCCAGCAGCGGACAGCGCTCTGGAAACACCATATATTTT
J gene: TRBJ1-3
D gene: NA
clone size: NA
V gene: TRBV7-2

CDR3 protein: CSVALYSGANVLTF
CDR3 DNA: TGCAGCGTTGCGTTGTACTCTGGGGCCAACGTCCTGACTTTC
J gene: TRBJ2-6
D gene: NA
clone size: NA
V gene: TRBV29-1

CDR3 protein: CASSPTSGPAEQYF
CDR3 DNA: TGTGCCAGCAGCCCGACTAGCGGGCCAGCCGAGCAGTACTTC
J gene: TRBJ2-7
D gene: TRBD2
clone size: NA
V gene: TRBV7-2

CDR3 protein: CASGRDLGDEQFF
CDR3 DNA: TGTGCCAGCGGTAGGGACCTGGGGGATGAGCAGTTCTTC
J gene: TRBJ2-1
D gene: NA
clone size: NA
V gene: TRBV6-4

CDR3 protein: CAWSVAGGPLNEQFF
CDR3 DNA: TGTGCCTGGAGTGTGGCGGGAGGCCCTTTGAATGAGCAGTTCTTC
J gene: TRBJ2-1
D gene: TRBD2
clone size: NA
V gene: TRBV30

CDR3 protein: CASRRVPAETQYF
CDR3 DNA: TGTGCCAGTAGGAGGGTCCCCGCGGAGACCCAGTACTTC
J gene: TRBJ2-5
D gene: NA
clone size: NA
V gene: TRBV19

CDR3 protein: CSVSGNYNEQFF
CDR3 DNA: TGCAGCGTTTCCGGGAACTACAATGAGCAGTTCTTC
J gene: TRBJ2-1
D gene: NA
clone size: NA
V gene: TRBV29-1

CDR3 protein: CASSLNRAGELFF
CDR3 DNA: TGTGCCAGCAGCCTCAACAGGGCCGGGGAGCTGTTTTTT
J gene: TRBJ2-2
D gene: NA
clone size: NA
V gene: TRBV11-2

CDR3 protein: CAWSPTEDTQYF
CDR3 DNA: TGTGCCTGGAGCCCGACGGAAGATACGCAGTATTTT
J gene: TRBJ2-3
D gene: NA
clone size: NA
V gene: TRBV30

CDR3 protein: CASSHAKSGVGGNQPQHF
CDR3 DNA: TGTGCCAGCAGCCACGCAAAGTCGGGAGTAGGCGGCAATCAGCCCCAGCATTTT
J gene: TRBJ1-5
D gene: NA
clone size: NA
V gene: TRBV16

CDR3 protein: CASSVEAGRQPQHF
CDR3 DNA: TGTGCCAGCAGCGTAGAGGCAGGGCGGCAGCCCCAGCATTTT
J gene: TRBJ1-5
D gene: NA
clone size: NA
V gene: TRBV9

CDR3 protein: CASSQDGFYGYTF
CDR3 DNA: TGTGCCAGCAGTCAGGACGGGTTCTATGGCTACACCTTC
J gene: TRBJ1-2
D gene: NA
clone size: NA
V gene: TRBV7-8